The rows below give T cell receptor beta chains drawn from one sample of a study of beta chain features in type 1 diabetes. Libraries were prepared by immunoSEQ multiplex PCR; TCRdb keeps only in-frame clonotypes and omits some of them. The top ten hold 0.55% to 0.8% of the sample, which has around 200,000 clones, about an eighth seen once. Specimen: central memory CD4+ T cells from blood. The source of these receptors is a woman between 18 and 29 years old in good health. Each CDR3 is given with its conserved first and last residue.

V gene	J gene	CDR3 protein
TRBV7-2	TRBJ2-5	CASSFQGAKETQYF
TRBV11-1	TRBJ2-7	CASSLARDISYEQYF
TRBV7-2	TRBJ1-1	CASSPTRQGRTEAFF
TRBV7-2	TRBJ2-7	CASSVSHSSYEQYF
TRBV29-1	TRBJ2-1	CSVQWGRNEQFF
TRBV5-1	TRBJ2-7	CASSSRPGQVYEQYF
TRBV2	TRBJ2-1	CASILSGRTYNEQFF
TRBV10-3	TRBJ2-7	CAISPRQGNPYEQYF
TRBV13	TRBJ2-1	CATFGTGFCPSYEQFF
TRBV9	TRBJ2-7	CASSTSGRSVGEQYF
TRBV5-1	TRBJ2-1	CASSSDGRANEQFF
TRBV30	TRBJ2-3	CAWAGLALTDTQYF
TRBV10-3	TRBJ2-3	CAISETTGLAGADTQYF
TRBV6-5	TRBJ2-7	CASSPRDRGLAVQYF
TRBV18	TRBJ1-1	CASSRDSRMNTEAFF
TRBV14	TRBJ1-2	CASSQPPSGGGYTF
TRBV5-4	TRBJ2-1	CASRKQGASYNEQFF
TRBV7-8	TRBJ1-5	CASSLGQGAGQPQHF
TRBV30	TRBJ1-2	CAWSVTGNYGYTF
TRBV7-7	TRBJ2-7	CASSSGPSGEQYF
TRBV7-3	TRBJ2-7	CASSHTGTGGYEQYF
TRBV25-1	TRBJ2-7	CASTKQGYEQYF
TRBV5-1	TRBJ2-7	CASSPDRDEQYF
TRBV5-4	TRBJ2-2	CASSISGFGGELFF
TRBV30	TRBJ1-2	CAWSPQVTNYGYTF
TRBV5-1	TRBJ1-2	CASSLEVSGGYTF
TRBV28	TRBJ2-5	CASSLGPQETQYF
TRBV5-1	TRBJ2-3	CASSLNGRTDTQYF
TRBV6-6	TRBJ1-1	CASSYDRRNTEAFF
TRBV13	TRBJ2-3	CASSFTSGWSTDTQYF
TRBV9	TRBJ2-3	CASSVGNSGNTQYF
TRBV10-2	TRBJ1-3	CASSHRENRAGYF
TRBV9	TRBJ2-5	CASSHRLAGVGETQYF
TRBV9	TRBJ1-2	CASSVVHAGRGSGYTF
TRBV27	TRBJ1-1	CASSLSGTGKYTEAFF
TRBV27	TRBJ2-5	CASSGRDRIQETQYF
TRBV7-2	TRBJ1-4	CASSDKHRTNEKLFF
TRBV5-4	TRBJ2-7	CASSKGLAVLTEQYF
TRBV5-1	TRBJ2-1	CASGLQGLAEQFF
TRBV7-2	TRBJ2-1	CASSYGTGRLNEQFF
TRBV19	TRBJ2-7	CASRAGGTGSYEQYF
TRBV29-1	TRBJ2-7	CSVDGLGSSEQYF
TRBV28	TRBJ1-3	CASRNSGPGNTIYF
TRBV6-1	TRBJ2-6	CASFKSGANVLTF
TRBV5-5	TRBJ2-2	CASSGLGAATGELFF
TRBV9	TRBJ2-2	CASSVERLAGVTGELFF